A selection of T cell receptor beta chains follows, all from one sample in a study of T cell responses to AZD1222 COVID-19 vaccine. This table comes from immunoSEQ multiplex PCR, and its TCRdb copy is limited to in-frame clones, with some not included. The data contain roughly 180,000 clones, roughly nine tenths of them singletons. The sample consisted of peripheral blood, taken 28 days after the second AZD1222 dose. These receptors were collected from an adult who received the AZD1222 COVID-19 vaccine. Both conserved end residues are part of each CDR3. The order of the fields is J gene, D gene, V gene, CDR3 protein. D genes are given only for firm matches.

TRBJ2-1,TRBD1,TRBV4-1,CASSRADREINEQFF
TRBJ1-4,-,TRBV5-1,CASSLTGNSGEKLFF
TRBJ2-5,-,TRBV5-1,CASSSRGVRETQYF
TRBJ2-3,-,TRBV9,CASSVSFLADTQYF
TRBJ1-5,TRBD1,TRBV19,CASSIDDYGTGGAAYNQPQHF
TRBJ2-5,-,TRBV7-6,CASSLNQGKAVGTQYF
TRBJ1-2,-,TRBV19,CASSGQALYGYTF
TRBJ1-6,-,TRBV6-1,CASSEVQADPSPLHF
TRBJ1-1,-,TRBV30,CAWKTLTWRAFF
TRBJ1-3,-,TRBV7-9,CASSSQGTSGNTIYF
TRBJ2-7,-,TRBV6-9,CASSYSSLVAEQYF
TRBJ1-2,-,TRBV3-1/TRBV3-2,CASSPRGPYGYTF
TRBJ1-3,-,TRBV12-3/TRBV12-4,CASSPQSVGTIYF
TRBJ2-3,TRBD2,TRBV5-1,CASSLAASGGTDTQYF
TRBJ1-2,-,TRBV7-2,CASSFPRTQANYGYTF
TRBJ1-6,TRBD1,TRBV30,CAWTRQGGSPLHF
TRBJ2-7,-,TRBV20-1,CSASWQNYEQYF
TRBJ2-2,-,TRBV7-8,CASSSGTVNTGELFF
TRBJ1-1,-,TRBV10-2,CASSTYGSRNTEAFF
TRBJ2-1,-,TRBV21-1,CASRHYNEQFF
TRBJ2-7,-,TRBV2,CASSEWAAPGEQYF
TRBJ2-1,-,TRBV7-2,CASSLVFSGIRNEQFF
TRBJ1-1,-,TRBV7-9,CASSPDGGETEAFF
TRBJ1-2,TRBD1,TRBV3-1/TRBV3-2,CASSQDGTVGYGYTF
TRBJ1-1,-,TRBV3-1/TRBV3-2,CASSQPRGVGEAFF
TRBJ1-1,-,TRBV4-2,CASSQETGEAFF
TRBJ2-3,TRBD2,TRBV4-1,CASSQELAGGRDTQYF
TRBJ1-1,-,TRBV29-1,CSVGQLNTEAFF
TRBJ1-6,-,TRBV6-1,CASSERGRSPLHF
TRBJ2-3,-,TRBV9,CASSFSGRTDTQYF
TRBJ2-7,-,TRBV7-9,CASDEGTMDEQYF
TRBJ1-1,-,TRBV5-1,CASSPGASGAEAFF
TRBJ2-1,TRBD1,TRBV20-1,CSASGTVGEQFF
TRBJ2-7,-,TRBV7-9,CASSEDGLAAYEQYF
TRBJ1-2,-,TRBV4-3,CASSQDRSPTTWDPNYGYTF